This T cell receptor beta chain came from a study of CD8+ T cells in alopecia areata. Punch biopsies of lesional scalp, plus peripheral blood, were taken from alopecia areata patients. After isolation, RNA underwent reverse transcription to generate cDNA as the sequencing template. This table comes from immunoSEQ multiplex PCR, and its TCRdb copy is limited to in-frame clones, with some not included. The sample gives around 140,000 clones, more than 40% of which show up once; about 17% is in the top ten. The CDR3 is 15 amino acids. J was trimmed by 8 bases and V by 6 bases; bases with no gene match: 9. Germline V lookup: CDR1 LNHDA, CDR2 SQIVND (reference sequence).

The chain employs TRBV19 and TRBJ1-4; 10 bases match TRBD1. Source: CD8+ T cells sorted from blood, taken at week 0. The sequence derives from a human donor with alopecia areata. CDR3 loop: CASSPGTGEVEKLFF. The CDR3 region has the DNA TGTGCCAGTAGCCCCGGGACAGGGGAGGTAGAAAAACTGTTTTTT. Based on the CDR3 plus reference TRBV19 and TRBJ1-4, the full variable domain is DGGITQSPKYLFRKEGQNVTLSCEQNLNHDAMYWYRQDPGQGLRLIYYSQIVNDFQKGDIAEGYSVSREKKESFPLTVTSAQKNPTAFYLCASSPGTGEVEKLFFGSGTQLSVL.